This T cell receptor beta chain originates from a study of CD8+CD57+ T cells in acquired aplastic anemia. Losses at the gene ends were 3 bases for V and 3 bases for J; bases not matched to a gene: 7. The CDR3 has 15 amino acids. Germline assignment: CDR1 LGHDT and CDR2 YNNKEL (reference sequence). Genomic DNA templated the TCR beta VDJ and CDR3 profiling. MiXCR, applied by TCRdb to the reads, yields one record per CDR3 protein. The sample comprises 110,000 or so distinct CDR3 sequences, 50% to 70% of which are singletons, and 25% to 35% rests with the top ten. In its sample, this clonotype was seen many times. An expansion of CD8+CD57+ cells by flow cytometry had been shown in patients chosen for sequencing. Prior therapy had not been administered to any patient at the time of blood sampling.

This TCR was sampled from a human donor with aplastic anemia. J is TRBJ2-7 and V is TRBV3-1; 8 positions match TRBD1. The specimen was sorted CD4+, CD8+, or CD8+CD57+ T cells (not recorded which) from PBMCs. CDR3: CASSHRDRPDYEQYF. The CDR3 DNA reads TGTGCCAGCAGCCACCGGGACAGGCCCGACTACGAGCAGTACTTC.